The clone carrying this T cell receptor beta chain was counted once. Method: immunoSEQ multiplex PCR; TCRdb's copy keeps in-frame clones and lacks some. This sample has 330,000 or so clones, with 80% to 90% found just once. This entry comes from a study of blood T cell repertoires in COVID-19. This CDR3 contains 15 residues. Per the germline V gene, CDR1 is LGHDT and CDR2 is YNNKEL (reference sequence). V shed 5 bases and J 5 bases; nucleotides not matched to a gene: 9. This chain links TRBV3-1 (or the pseudogene TRBV3-2) with TRBJ2-3; TRBD2 matches 8 bases. This clonotype was sampled from a man aged 30 to 45 with COVID-19, enrolled during active disease. The sample consisted of peripheral blood. CDR3 coding DNA: TGTGCCAGCAGCGCTACCAGCGGGAGTAGAGATACGCAGTATTTT. It specifies CASSATSGSRDTQYF.